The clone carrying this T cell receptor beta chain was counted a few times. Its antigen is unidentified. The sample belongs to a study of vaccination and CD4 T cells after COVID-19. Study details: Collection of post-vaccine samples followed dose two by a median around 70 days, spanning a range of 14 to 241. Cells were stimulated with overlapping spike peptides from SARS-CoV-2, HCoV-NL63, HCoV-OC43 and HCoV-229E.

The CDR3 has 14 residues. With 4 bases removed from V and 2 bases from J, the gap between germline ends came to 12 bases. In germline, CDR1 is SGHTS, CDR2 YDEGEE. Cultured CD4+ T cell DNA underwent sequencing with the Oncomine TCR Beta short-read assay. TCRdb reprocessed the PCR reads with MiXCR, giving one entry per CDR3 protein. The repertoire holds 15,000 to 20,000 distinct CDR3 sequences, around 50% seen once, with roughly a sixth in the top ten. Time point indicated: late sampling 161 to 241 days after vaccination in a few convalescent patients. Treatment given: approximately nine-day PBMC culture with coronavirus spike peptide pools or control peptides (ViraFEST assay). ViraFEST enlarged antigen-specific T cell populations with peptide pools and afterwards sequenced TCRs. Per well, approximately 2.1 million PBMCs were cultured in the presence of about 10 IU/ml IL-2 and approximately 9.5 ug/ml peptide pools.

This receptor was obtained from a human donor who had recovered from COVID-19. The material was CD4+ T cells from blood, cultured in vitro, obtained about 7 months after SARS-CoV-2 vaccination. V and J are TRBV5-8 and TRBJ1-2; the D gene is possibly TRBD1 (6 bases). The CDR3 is CASSPGHRNYGYTF. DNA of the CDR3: TGTGCCAGCAGCCCGGGACACCGGAACTATGGCTACACCTTC. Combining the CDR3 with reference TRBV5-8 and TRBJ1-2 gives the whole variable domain EAGVTQSPTHLIKTRGQQATLRCSPISGHTSVYWYQQALGLGLQFLLWYDEGEERNRGNFPPRFSGRQFPNYSSELNVNALELEDSALYLCASSPGHRNYGYTFGSGTRLTVV.